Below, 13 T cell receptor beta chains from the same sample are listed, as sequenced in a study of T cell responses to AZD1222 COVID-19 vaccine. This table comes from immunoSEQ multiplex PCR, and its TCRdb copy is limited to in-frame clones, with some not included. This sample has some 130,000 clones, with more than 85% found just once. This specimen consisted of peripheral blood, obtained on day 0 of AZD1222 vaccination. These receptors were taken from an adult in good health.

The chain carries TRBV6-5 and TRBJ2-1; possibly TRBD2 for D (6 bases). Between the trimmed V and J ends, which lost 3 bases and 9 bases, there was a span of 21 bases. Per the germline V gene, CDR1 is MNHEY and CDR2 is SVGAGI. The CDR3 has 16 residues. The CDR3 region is CASSYSRYYLGGEQFF. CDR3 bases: TGTGCCAGCAGTTATAGTCGATATTATTTGGGGGGTGAGCAGTTCTTC.

CDR3 protein: CSVEANHRGSYEQYF. The CDR3 DNA reads TGCAGCGTTGAAGCAAATCACAGGGGTTCCTACGAGCAGTACTTC. The chain employs TRBV29-1 and TRBJ2-7; 7 bases line up with TRBD1. The CDR3 loop spans 15 amino acids. Germline assignment: CDR1 SQVTM and CDR2 ANQGSEA. J gave up 1 base and V 1 base, and 7 bases lay outside the gene matches.

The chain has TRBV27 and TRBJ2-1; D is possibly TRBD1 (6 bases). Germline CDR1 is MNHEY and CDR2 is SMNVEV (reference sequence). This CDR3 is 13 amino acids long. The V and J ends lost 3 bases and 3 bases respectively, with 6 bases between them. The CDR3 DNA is TGTGCCAGCAGTTTGACAGGCTACAATGAGCAGTTCTTC. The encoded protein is CASSLTGYNEQFF.

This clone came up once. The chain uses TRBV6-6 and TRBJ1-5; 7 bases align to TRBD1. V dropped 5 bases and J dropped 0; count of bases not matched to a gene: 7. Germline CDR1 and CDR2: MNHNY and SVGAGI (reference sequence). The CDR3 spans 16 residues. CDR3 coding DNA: TGTGCCAGCAGTAAATCGACAGGGTATAGCAATCAGCCCCAGCATTTT. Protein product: CASSKSTGYSNQPQHF.

DNA of the CDR3: TGCGCCAGCAGCGTTCAGTACCCTAATTTGGGTCAGCCCCAGCATTTT. Residues: CASSVQYPNLGQPQHF. V and J are TRBV4-1 and TRBJ1-5; D call uncertain. CDR1 is MGHRA and CDR2 is YSYEKL in the germline V gene. The CDR3 extends over 16 amino acids. V lost 5 bases and J 6 bases, leaving 20 bases between the germline ends.

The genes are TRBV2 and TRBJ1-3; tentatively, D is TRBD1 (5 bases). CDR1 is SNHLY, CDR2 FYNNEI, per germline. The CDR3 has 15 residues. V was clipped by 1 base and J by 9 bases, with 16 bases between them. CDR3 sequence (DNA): TGTGCCAGCAGTGAAGTATGGGGCGGGATGGCCACCATATATTTT. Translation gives CASSEVWGGMATIYF.

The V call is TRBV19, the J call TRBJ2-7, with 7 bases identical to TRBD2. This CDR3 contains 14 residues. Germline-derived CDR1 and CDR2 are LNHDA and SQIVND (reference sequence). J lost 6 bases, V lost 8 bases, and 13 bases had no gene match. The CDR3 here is CASSEAGTSGEQYF. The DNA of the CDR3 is TGTGCCAGTTCCGAAGCGGGGACCTCTGGCGAGCAGTACTTC. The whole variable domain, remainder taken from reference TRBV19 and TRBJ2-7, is DGGITQSPKYLFRKEGQNVTLSCEQNLNHDAMYWYRQDPGQGLRLIYYSQIVNDFQKGDIAEGYSVSREKKESFPLTVTSAQKNPTAFYLCASSEAGTSGEQYFGPGTRLTVT.

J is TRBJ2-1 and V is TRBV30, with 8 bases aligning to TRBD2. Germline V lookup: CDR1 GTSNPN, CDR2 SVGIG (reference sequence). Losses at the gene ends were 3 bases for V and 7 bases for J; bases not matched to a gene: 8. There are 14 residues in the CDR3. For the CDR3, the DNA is TGTGCCTGGAGAAACAGCGGGGGACGGAATGAGCAGTTCTTC. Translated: CAWRNSGGRNEQFF.

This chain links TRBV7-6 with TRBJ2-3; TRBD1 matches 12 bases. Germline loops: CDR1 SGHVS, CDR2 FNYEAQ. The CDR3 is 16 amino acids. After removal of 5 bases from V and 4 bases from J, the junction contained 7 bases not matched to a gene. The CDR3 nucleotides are TGTGCCAGCAGCGCCTCCGGGACAGGGGGCCCAGATACGCAGTATTTT. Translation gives CASSASGTGGPDTQYF.

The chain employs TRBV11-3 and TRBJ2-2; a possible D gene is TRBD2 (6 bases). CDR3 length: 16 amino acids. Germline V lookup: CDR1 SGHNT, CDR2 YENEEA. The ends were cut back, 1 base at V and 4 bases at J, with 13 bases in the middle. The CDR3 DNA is TGTGCCAGCAGCTTAGTGATATCGCGGGGCACCGGGGAGCTGTTTTTT. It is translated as CASSLVISRGTGELFF.

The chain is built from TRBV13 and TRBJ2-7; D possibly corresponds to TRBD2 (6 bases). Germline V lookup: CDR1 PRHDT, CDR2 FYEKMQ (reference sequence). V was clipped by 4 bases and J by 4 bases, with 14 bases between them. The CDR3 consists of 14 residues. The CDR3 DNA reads TGTGCCAGCAGCTCGGATCTGCGGGGTTACGAGCAGTACTTC. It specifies CASSSDLRGYEQYF.

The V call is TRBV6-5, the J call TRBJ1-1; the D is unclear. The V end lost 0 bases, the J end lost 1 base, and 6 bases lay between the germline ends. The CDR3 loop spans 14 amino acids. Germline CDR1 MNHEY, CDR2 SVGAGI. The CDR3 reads CASSYSRPNTEAFF. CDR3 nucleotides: TGTGCCAGCAGTTACTCGAGGCCGAACACTGAAGCTTTCTTT.

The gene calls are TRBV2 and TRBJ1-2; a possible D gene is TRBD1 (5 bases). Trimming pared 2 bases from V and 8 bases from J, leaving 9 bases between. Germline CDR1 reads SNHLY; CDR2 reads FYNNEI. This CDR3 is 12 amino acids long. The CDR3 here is CASSENRPGYTF. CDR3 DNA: TGTGCCAGCAGTGAAAACAGGCCCGGCTACACCTTC.